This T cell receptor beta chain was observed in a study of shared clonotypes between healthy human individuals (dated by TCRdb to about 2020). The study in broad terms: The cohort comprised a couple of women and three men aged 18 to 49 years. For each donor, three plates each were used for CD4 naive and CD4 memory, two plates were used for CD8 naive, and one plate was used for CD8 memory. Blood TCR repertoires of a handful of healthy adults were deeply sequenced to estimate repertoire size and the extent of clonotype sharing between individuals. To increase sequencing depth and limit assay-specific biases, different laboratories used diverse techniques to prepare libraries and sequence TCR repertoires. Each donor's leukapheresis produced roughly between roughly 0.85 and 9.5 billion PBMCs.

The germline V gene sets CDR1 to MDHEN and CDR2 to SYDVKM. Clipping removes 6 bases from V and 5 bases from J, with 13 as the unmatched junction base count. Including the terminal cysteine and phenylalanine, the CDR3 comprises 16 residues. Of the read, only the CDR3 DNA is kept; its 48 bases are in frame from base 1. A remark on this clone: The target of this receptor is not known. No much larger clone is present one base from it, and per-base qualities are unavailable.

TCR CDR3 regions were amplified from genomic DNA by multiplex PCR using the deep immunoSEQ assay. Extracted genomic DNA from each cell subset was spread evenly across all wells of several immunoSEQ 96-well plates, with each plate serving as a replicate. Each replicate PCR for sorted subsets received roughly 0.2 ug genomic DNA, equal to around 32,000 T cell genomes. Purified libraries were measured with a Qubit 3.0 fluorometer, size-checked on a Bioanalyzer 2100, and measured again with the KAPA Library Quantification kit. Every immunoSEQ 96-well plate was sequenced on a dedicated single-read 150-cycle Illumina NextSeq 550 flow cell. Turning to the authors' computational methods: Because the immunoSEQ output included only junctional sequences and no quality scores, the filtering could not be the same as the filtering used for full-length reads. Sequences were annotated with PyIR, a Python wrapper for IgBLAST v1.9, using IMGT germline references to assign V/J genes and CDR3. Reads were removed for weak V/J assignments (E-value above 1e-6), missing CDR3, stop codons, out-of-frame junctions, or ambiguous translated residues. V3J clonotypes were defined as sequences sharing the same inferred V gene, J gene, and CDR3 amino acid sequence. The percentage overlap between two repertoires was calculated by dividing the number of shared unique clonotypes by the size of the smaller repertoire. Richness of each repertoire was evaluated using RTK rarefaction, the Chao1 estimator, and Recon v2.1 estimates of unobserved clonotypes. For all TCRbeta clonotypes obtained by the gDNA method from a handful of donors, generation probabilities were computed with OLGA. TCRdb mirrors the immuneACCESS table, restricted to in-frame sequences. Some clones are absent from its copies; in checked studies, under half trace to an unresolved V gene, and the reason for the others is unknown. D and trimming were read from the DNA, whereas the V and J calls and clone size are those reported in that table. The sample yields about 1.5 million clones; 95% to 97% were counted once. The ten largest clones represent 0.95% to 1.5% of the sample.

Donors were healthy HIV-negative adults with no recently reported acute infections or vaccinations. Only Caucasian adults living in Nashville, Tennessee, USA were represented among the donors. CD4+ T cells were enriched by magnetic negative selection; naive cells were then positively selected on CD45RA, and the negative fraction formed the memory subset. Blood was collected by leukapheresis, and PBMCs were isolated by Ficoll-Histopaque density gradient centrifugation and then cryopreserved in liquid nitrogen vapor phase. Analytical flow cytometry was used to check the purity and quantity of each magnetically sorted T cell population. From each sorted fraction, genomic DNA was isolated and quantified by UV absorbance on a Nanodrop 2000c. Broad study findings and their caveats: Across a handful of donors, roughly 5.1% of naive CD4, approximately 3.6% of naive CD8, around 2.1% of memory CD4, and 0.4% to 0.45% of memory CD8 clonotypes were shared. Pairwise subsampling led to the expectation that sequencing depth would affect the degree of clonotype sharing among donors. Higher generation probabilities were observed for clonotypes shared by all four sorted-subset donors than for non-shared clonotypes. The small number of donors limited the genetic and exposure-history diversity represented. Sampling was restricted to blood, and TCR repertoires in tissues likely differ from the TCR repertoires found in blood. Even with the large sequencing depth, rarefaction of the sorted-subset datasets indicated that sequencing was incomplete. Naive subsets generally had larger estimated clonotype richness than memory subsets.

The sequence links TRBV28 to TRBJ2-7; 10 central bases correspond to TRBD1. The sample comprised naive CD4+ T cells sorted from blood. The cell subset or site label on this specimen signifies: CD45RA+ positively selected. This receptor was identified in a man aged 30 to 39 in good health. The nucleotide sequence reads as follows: TGTGCCAGCAGCTTACGCGACAGGGGGCTTCGGAACGAGCAGTACTTC. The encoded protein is CASSLRDRGLRNEQYF.